The text below deals with one T cell receptor (beta chain). There is no known antigen for this receptor. Base qualities are not recorded, but no much larger clone differs from it by a single base. This entry comes from a study of T cells in Graves' hyperthyroidism and ophthalmopathy (dated by TCRdb to about 2019). Looking at the study overall: Peripheral blood samples were taken at the time of initial diagnosis, prior to any treatment. To identify distinguishing TCR V-J signatures, a discovery cohort of around 98 patients was used, comprising 40 to 45 with Graves' ophthalmopathy and under 60 with stable Graves' hyperthyroidism. An independent validation cohort of under 20 hyperthyroidism patients and about 15 patients who later progressed to ophthalmopathy tested prospective prediction of ophthalmopathy. The approximately 95 discovery patients were divided at random into training and test sets in a 7:3 ratio. Thyroid tissue and blood T-cell repertoires from six Graves' hyperthyroidism patients were also compared in the study. Following sampling, methimazole starting at 30 mg daily was given to hyperthyroidism patients, and high-dose intravenous methylprednisolone was given to ophthalmopathy patients. The paper describes TCR Vbeta CDR3 sequencing of 135 peripheral blood samples, made up of roughly 45 ophthalmopathy patients, around 78 hyperthyroidism patients and 17 progressor patients. What the work shows at the level of the full study, not this receptor alone: Ophthalmopathy was separated from stable hyperthyroidism by a 13 V-J signature model, with just over 85% sensitivity and roughly 81% specificity obtained in cross-validation and 80%/75% obtained in testing. Most expanded thyroid clonotypes (frequency above 0.001) were also detected in blood, a finding suggesting that blood repertoires may reflect thyroid immune responses. In validation, the model predicted progression to ophthalmopathy with 55% to 71% sensitivity and approximately 78% specificity, a median of about 6 months before onset. No statistical method was used to fix the sample size in advance, and group allocation was not hidden from the investigators.

Amplification of TCR beta CDR3 regions was carried out from RNA transcripts. A first-round RT-PCR of the TCR CDR3 used the HTBI primer set with the Qiagen OneStep RT-PCR kit. The libraries were constructed in a second round of multiplex PCR and then size-selected and purified. The libraries were sequenced on an Illumina HiSeq2000 using paired-end 100 bp reads. The original pipeline was this. Raw data were processed with SOAPnuke, discarding reads with adapters, uncalled bases, mean Phred below 15, or no exact constant-primer or identifier match. High-quality paired reads were merged using COPE v1.2.5, and each unique nucleotide sequence was defined as a clonotype. Clonotypes were aligned to IMGT TRBV, TRBD and TRBJ reference segments using MiTCR v1.1. Only V-J combinations with frequency above 0.0001, covering 99% to 99.2% of repertoires, were analysed. The TCS score was defined as the ratio of F50 (clonal expansion) to E x V (chaos), calculated using BLOSUM62-based TCRdist between CDR3 peptides within each V-J. Welch's t-statistics and random forest reduced fewer than 550 V-J features to about 12, which were used in a naive Bayes classifier (R e1071). TCRdb reprocessing: public reads trimmed at Q25 with fastp, clones called with MiXCR, in-frame beta chains kept. Each record represents a unique CDR3 protein, reported with the most common genes and DNA among its rows. These V and J calls originate from TCRdb's pipeline instead of the authors' own analysis. The sample contains under 300,000 distinct CDR3 sequences, about an eighth of them found a single time. The top ten clones comprise approximately 8.6% of the sample.

The hyperthyroidism patients were between 18 and 65 years old and newly diagnosed, with a disease duration of less than 2 months. Patients with uncontrolled infections, other autoimmune diseases, pregnancy or lactation were excluded. Diagnoses were based on clinical symptoms, serum thyroxine and TRAb, thyroid ultrasound and orbital computed tomography. Blood from progressor patients was drawn when they were first diagnosed with hyperthyroidism, before any ophthalmopathy symptoms appeared. Ficoll-Paque density gradient centrifugation was used to isolate PBMCs from around 10 ml of fresh peripheral blood. Progressor patients were first diagnosed with Graves' hyperthyroidism and then developed ophthalmopathy during follow-up. Total RNA was extracted with Trizol reagent, and quality was checked on an Agilent 2100 Bioanalyzer. Taken from the germline V gene, the CDR1 and CDR2 loops are SGHAT and FQNNGV. Including cysteine and phenylalanine, the CDR3 has 18 amino acids. Just CDR3 DNA is preserved here, 54 bases in frame from base 1.

In this chain, TRBV11-2 is recombined with TRBJ2-5; 7 matching bases give a weak D call of TRBD2. The J call may be in error: the DNA end matches TRBJ2-1 better. The receptor was isolated from a woman in her 30s with Graves' hyperthyroidism that later progressed to Graves' ophthalmopathy. The sequencing sample was made of blood. The CDR3 corresponds to CASSLDRGLAVTTDTQFF. The nucleotide sequence is given as TGTGCCAGCAGCTTAGATCGGGGGCTAGCGGTTACCACAGATACGCAGTTCTTC.